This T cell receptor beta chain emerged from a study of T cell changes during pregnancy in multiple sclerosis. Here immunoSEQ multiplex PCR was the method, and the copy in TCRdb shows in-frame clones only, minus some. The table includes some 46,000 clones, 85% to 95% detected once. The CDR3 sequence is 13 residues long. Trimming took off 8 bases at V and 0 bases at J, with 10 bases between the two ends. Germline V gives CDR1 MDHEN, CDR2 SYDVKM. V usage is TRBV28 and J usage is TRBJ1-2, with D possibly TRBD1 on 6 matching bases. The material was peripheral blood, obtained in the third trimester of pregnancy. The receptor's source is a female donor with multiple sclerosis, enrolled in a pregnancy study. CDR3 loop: CASGQTTNYGYTF. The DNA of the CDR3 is TGTGCCAGCGGACAGACAACTAACTATGGCTACACCTTC.